A single sample gave rise to the 25 T cell receptor beta chains below, sequenced in a study of cytotoxic CD8 clonotypes in ibrutinib-treated CLL. The repertoire was sequenced with immunoSEQ multiplex PCR; TCRdb's copy has only in-frame clones and lacks some. Of approximately 74,000 clones in the sample, around 81% were seen once. This material consisted of PBMCs, taken at disease progression, from a patient treated with ibrutinib. The receptors shown here come from a human donor with chronic lymphocytic leukemia.

The gene calls are TRBV6-5 and TRBJ2-5; a weak D match, TRBD2 (7 bases). In germline, CDR1 is MNHEY, CDR2 SVGAGI. The CDR3 spans 12 residues. Trimming took 10 bases from V and 4 from J, leaving 13 bases between them. This chain's CDR3 is CATRGGPETQYF. In DNA form, the CDR3 reads TGTGCCACGAGGGGGGGACCAGAGACCCAGTACTTC.

The chain combines TRBV6-5 with TRBJ2-3; weak D call: TRBD2 (5 bases). The CDR3 runs 14 residues. Trimming removed 1 base from V and 5 bases from J, with 10 bases in between. Germline CDR1 MNHEY, CDR2 SVGAGI. CDR3 DNA sequence: TGTGCCAGCAGTTACTTAGCTAGCCTAGATACGCAGTATTTT. Amino acid sequence: CASSYLASLDTQYF.

V and J are TRBV5-1 and TRBJ2-5; the match to TRBD1 covers 7 bases. Germline V CDR1 and CDR2: SGHRS, YFSETQ. Trimming cost V 4 bases and J 2 bases; bases outside gene matches: 8. The CDR3 contains 15 residues. For the CDR3, the DNA is TGCGCCAGCAGCCACCGACAGGGTCAACAAGAGACCCAGTACTTC. Its protein is CASSHRQGQQETQYF.

This rearrangement joins TRBV11-2 to TRBJ1-1; D is ambiguous. V shed 5 bases and J shed 8 bases, with 18 bases lying between them. This CDR3 region has 14 residues. Germline V gene lookup returns CDR1 SGHAT and CDR2 FQNNGV. The CDR3 loop is CASSTLKYRPEAFF. The CDR3 DNA is TGTGCCAGCAGCACGCTTAAATATAGGCCCGAAGCTTTCTTT.

V and J are TRBV28 and TRBJ1-2, with 11 bases that match TRBD1. The CDR3 has 15 residues. The germline V gene has CDR1 MDHEN and CDR2 SYDVKM. V lost 6 bases, J lost 4 bases, and 7 bases stayed unmatched. The CDR3 nucleotides read TGTGCCAGCAGGGAACCCGGACAGGGGGCCTATGGCTACACCTTC. Amino acids: CASREPGQGAYGYTF.

V and J are TRBV5-1 and TRBJ1-3; a weak D match, TRBD1 (5 bases). CDR3 length equals 14 residues. V lost 4 bases and J 3 bases, leaving 11 bases between the germline ends. The germline CDR1 and CDR2 sequences are SGHRS and YFSETQ. The CDR3 spells CASSGGMSGNTIYF. The CDR3 DNA sequence: TGCGCCAGCAGCGGGGGTATGAGTGGAAACACCATATATTTT.

The CDR3 DNA follows: TGTGCCAGTAGTAAAAGACAGGGTCGCATGAACACTGAAGCTTTCTTT. Protein product: CASSKRQGRMNTEAFF. This chain uses TRBV19 with TRBJ1-1; 7 positions match TRBD1. This CDR3 comprises 16 residues. Germline V CDR1 and CDR2: LNHDA, SQIVND (reference sequence). The trim removed 4 bases at V and 0 bases at J, leaving 8 bases unmatched.

This sequence joins TRBV11-2 and TRBJ2-7; 12 bases fit TRBD1. CDR3 size: 15 residues. Germline loops: CDR1 SGHAT, CDR2 FQNNGV. Losses at the gene ends were 6 bases for V and 7 bases for J; bases not matched to a gene: 10. CDR3 in DNA: TGTGCCAGCAGTACCGGGACAGGGGGCCCCCAAGAGCAGTACTTC. Protein sequence: CASSTGTGGPQEQYF.

The chain joins TRBV6-4 to TRBJ2-7, with D perhaps given as TRBD1 or TRBD2 (7 bases each). CDR1 is MRHNA and CDR2 is SNTAGT in the germline V gene. V dropped 2 bases and J dropped 0 bases, with 17 bases sitting between them. CDR3 length: 17 amino acids. The CDR3 region has the DNA TGTGCCAGCAGTGACCACGAACAGGGGAGGGCCTCCTACGAGCAGTACTTC. Translated, it gives CASSDHEQGRASYEQYF.

This clone was observed a few times. The conserved final phenylalanine or tryptophan is absent from the CDR3, which likely points to a read error. No DNA is shown, since the ends of the CDR3 on it are uncertain; the CDR3 is the one TCRdb lists. The chain joins TRBV29-1 to TRBJ1-1. CDR1 and CDR2 from the germline V gene are SQVTM and ANQGSEA. The CDR3 has 9 amino acids, counting both end residues. The CDR3 spells CSVDGFGGN.

Only one count was recorded for this clone. The chain is built from TRBV27 and TRBJ2-7; TRBD1 or TRBD2 may be the D gene (5 bases each). V dropped 7 bases and J dropped 0 bases, with 19 bases sitting between them. This CDR3 contains 16 residues. Germline CDR1 and CDR2: MNHEY and SMNVEV (reference sequence). CDR3: CASNLKGTVISYEQYF. The DNA for the CDR3 is TGTGCCAGCAACCTAAAAGGGACCGTCATCTCCTACGAGCAGTACTTC.

CDR3: CASRTGQGLGNEQFF. In nucleotides, the CDR3 is TGTGCCAGTAGGACGGGACAGGGGTTGGGGAATGAGCAGTTCTTC. This chain links TRBV19 with TRBJ2-1; 10 nucleotides line up with TRBD1. Germline trimming cut 6 bases from V and 7 bases from J; bases unmatched to any gene: 9. This CDR3 region has 15 residues. Germline-derived CDR1 and CDR2 are LNHDA and SQIVND (reference sequence). Supplemented by reference TRBV19 and TRBJ2-1, the full variable domain reads DGGITQSPKYLFRKEGQNVTLSCEQNLNHDAMYWYRQDPGQGLRLIYYSQIVNDFQKGDIAEGYSVSREKKESFPLTVTSAQKNPTAFYLCASRTGQGLGNEQFFGPGTRLTVL.

The V call is TRBV18, the J call TRBJ1-1; D is unclear. Germline V gene lookup returns CDR1 KGHSH and CDR2 LQKENI. Trimming took 2 bases from V and 5 from J, leaving 9 bases between them. The length of the CDR3 is 13 residues. Here the CDR3 DNA reads TGTGCCAGCTCACCATCAGAAGAGACTGAAGCTTTCTTT. Encoded protein: CASSPSEETEAFF.

This rearrangement joins TRBV5-1 to TRBJ2-3; the D gene could be TRBD1 or TRBD2 (5 bases each). The V and J ends lost 2 bases and 2 bases respectively, with 12 bases between them. Germline lookup yields CDR1 SGHRS and CDR2 YFSETQ. The CDR3 has 15 amino acids. As DNA, the CDR3 is TGCGCCAGCAGCTTATTCCCGGGACCCACAGATACGCAGTATTTT. Amino acids: CASSLFPGPTDTQYF.

The sample holds one count of this clone. The chain combines TRBV5-1 with TRBJ1-2, with a possible D match to TRBD1 (5 bases). V was shortened by 0 bases and J by 4 bases, with 10 bases between the two germline ends. CDR3 length equals 14 residues. Germline CDR1 SGHRS, CDR2 YFSETQ. CDR3 sequence: CASSLEGMGYGYTF. The CDR3, as DNA: TGCGCCAGCAGCTTGGAGGGGATGGGCTATGGCTACACCTTC.

This chain connects TRBV30 to TRBJ2-5; 7 bases match TRBD2. Germline-derived CDR1 and CDR2 are GTSNPN and SVGIG (reference sequence). The CDR3 length is 13 residues. Losses at the gene ends were 0 bases for V and 5 bases for J; bases not matched to a gene: 3. The CDR3 sequence: CAWSVDSGETQYF. The CDR3 DNA is TGTGCCTGGAGTGTGGATAGCGGGGAGACCCAGTACTTC.

The chain uses TRBV30 and TRBJ2-1; weak D call: TRBD2 (5 bases). Trimming left V 0 bases short and J 0 bases short, with 12 bases between. The CDR3 is 16 amino acids. Germline-derived CDR1 and CDR2 are GTSNPN and SVGIG (reference sequence). The CDR3 sequence is CAWSVAGLNSYNEQFF. CDR3 nucleotide sequence: TGTGCCTGGAGTGTTGCGGGCCTGAACTCCTACAATGAGCAGTTCTTC.

This chain links TRBV30 with TRBJ2-3, with D perhaps matching TRBD2 (5 bases). The V gene's germline CDR1 is GTSNPN and CDR2 SVGIG (reference sequence). Trimming stripped 3 bases from V and 4 bases from J, with 11 bases between. This CDR3 comprises 13 residues. The CDR3: CAWSRTSSDTQYF. CDR3 DNA sequence: TGTGCCTGGAGCCGTACTAGTTCAGATACGCAGTATTTT.

CDR3: CASSLEGESYEQYF. The CDR3 DNA follows: TGCGCCAGCAGCTTGGAGGGGGAGTCCTACGAGCAGTACTTC. The V gene is TRBV5-1, the J gene TRBJ2-7; weak D call: TRBD1 (6 bases). CDR3 length: 14 residues. CDR1 and CDR2 (germline): SGHRS, YFSETQ. V lost 0 bases, J lost 1 base, and 8 bases lay in between.

The V and J genes are TRBV6-5 and TRBJ2-7; D is unresolved. Germline loops: CDR1 MNHEY, CDR2 SVGAGI. The CDR3 is 13 amino acids. Trimming removed 0 bases from V and 6 bases from J, with 9 bases in between. CDR3 DNA sequence: TGTGCCAGCAGTTACTCCAGTGGCCTCGAGCAGTACTTC. Translation: CASSYSSGLEQYF.

The chain recombines TRBV5-1 with TRBJ1-2; perhaps TRBD1 as D (6 bases). CDR1 SGHRS and CDR2 YFSETQ come from the germline V gene. This CDR3 is built from 14 residues. Trimming took 4 bases from V and 4 from J, leaving 14 bases between them. The CDR3 sequence: CASSAGTPAYGYTF. DNA of the CDR3: TGCGCCAGCAGCGCGGGGACACCAGCCTATGGCTACACCTTC.

The chain links TRBV7-8 to TRBJ2-2; weak D call: TRBD2 (6 bases). Germline V gene lookup returns CDR1 SGHVS and CDR2 FQNEAQ. CDR3 length equals 16 residues. Trimming pared 7 bases from V and 5 bases from J, leaving 20 bases between. CDR3 coding DNA: TGTGCCAGCACCATGCGGGGAAGGGGAGTAACCGGGGAGCTGTTTTTT. Protein: CASTMRGRGVTGELFF.

The chain is built from TRBV11-3 and TRBJ2-7; tentatively, D is TRBD1 (6 bases). This CDR3 is built from 14 residues. V was clipped by 5 bases and J by 4 bases, with 15 bases between them. The germline gives CDR1 SGHNT, CDR2 YENEEA. The CDR3 DNA sequence: TGTGCCAGCAGCAGCTGGGACAACCTTTACGAGCAGTACTTC. Encoded protein: CASSSWDNLYEQYF.

J is TRBJ1-4 and V is TRBV19; D may be TRBD1 (6 bases). Trimming cost V 3 bases and J 1 base, with 9 bases left between them. Germline V lookup: CDR1 LNHDA, CDR2 SQIVND (reference sequence). The CDR3 is made up of 15 amino acids. This CDR3 is CASSILDRTNEKLFF. The CDR3 DNA follows: TGTGCCAGTAGTATTCTGGACAGAACTAATGAAAAACTGTTTTTT.

This clone was seen only a few times. This rearrangement joins TRBV2 to TRBJ1-1, with 7 positions matching TRBD1. After removal of 6 bases from V and 10 bases from J, the junction contained 14 bases not matched to a gene. Germline V CDR1 and CDR2: SNHLY, FYNNEI. There are 14 residues in the CDR3. CDR3 loop: CASRQTRQGAGAFF. The CDR3 nucleotides read TGTGCCAGCAGGCAGACTCGACAGGGTGCGGGAGCTTTCTTT.